The clone carrying this TCR beta chain was picked up a small number of times. The antigen remains unidentified. The data belong to a study of response to subunit inactivated influenza vaccine. Study results and caveats: Each seasonal flu vaccination may recruit only limited new T cells, authors suggested.

MiXCR, run by TCRdb on the RT-PCR reads, gives a single entry per CDR3 protein. The sample gives fewer than 400,000 distinct CDR3 sequences, just over 20% of which show up once; more than 8.5% is in the top ten. This specimen consisted of PBMCs from blood, obtained about 20 months after vaccination. The sequence was obtained from a man between 50 and 69 years old who received an inactivated influenza vaccine.

The CDR3 nucleotides read TGCACCAGCAGCCAAGGATGTGGGCGGGAAAAAGAGACCCAGTACTTC. This gives the protein CTSSQGCGREKETQYF. The chain employs TRBV1 and TRBJ2-5; the DNA was not used to check the table's D call, TRBD2. TRBV1 is a pseudogene. CDR3 length: 16 amino acids.